Following are 32 T cell receptor beta chains from one sample sequenced in a study of OX40 agonist ivuxolimab in advanced cancers. TCRdb's copy holds only in-frame clones and misses some; the assay was immunoSEQ multiplex PCR. The sample holds roughly 70,000 clones; 80% to 85% are singletons and the top ten take approximately 5%. The starting material was CD4+ or CD8+ T cells sorted from blood, obtained in a trial of the OX40 agonist ivuxolimab. These TCRs come from an adult with an advanced solid tumor such as melanoma, head and neck, liver or kidney cancer.

This clone has only a few counts. The rearrangement joins TRBV7-8 to TRBJ1-1; D is possibly TRBD1 (6 bases). V lost 1 base and J lost 1, with 22 bases in between. CDR3 size: 19 residues. The V gene's germline CDR1 is SGHVS and CDR2 FQNEAQ. The CDR3 region is CASSLGTRGGPLANTEAFF. In nucleotides, the CDR3 is TGTGCCAGCAGCTTAGGAACCCGAGGGGGGCCCCTGGCGAACACTGAAGCTTTCTTT.

The rearrangement uses TRBV9 and TRBJ1-5; 9 bases map to TRBD1. V was clipped by 0 bases and J by 6 bases; unmatched bases: 4. CDR3 length: 15 residues. Germline V CDR1 and CDR2: SGDLS, YYNGEE. For the CDR3, the DNA is TGTGCCAGCAGCGTAGGACAGGGGGTGGGTCAGCCCCAGCATTTT. It yields the protein CASSVGQGVGQPQHF.

V is TRBV5-6 and J is TRBJ1-2, with 12 bases identical to TRBD1. CDR3 length: 14 residues. The V gene end was trimmed by 2 bases and the J gene end by 7 bases; junction bases not matched to a gene: 3. Germline V gives CDR1 SGHDT, CDR2 YYEEEE. The chain's CDR3 is CASSLPGQGAGYTF. For the CDR3, the DNA is TGTGCCAGCAGCTTACCGGGACAGGGGGCTGGCTACACCTTC.

The chain has TRBV6-8 and TRBJ1-1; the match to TRBD1 covers 8 bases. Germline V gene lookup returns CDR1 MNHGY and CDR2 SAAAGT. CDR3 length equals 15 residues. The V segment lost 9 bases and the J segment 4 bases; nucleotides outside the gene matches: 13. The CDR3 protein is CARKDRVEGGTEAFF. DNA for the CDR3: TGTGCCAGAAAGGACAGGGTCGAGGGCGGCACTGAAGCTTTCTTT.

The gene calls are TRBV11-3 and TRBJ1-1, with a possible D match to TRBD1 (5 bases). The germline gives CDR1 SGHNT, CDR2 YENEEA. CDR3 length: 13 residues. V was cut by 5 bases and J by 7 bases, with 14 bases left in between. This CDR3 is CASSRQLTNEAFF. The CDR3 bases are TGTGCCAGCAGCCGACAGCTGACTAATGAAGCTTTCTTT.

The V call is TRBV15, the J call TRBJ2-7; TRBD1 agrees at 10 bases. Germline assignment: CDR1 LNHNV and CDR2 YYDKDF (reference sequence). The length of the CDR3 is 14 residues. V lost 3 bases, J lost 6 bases, and 5 bases stayed unmatched. CDR3 sequence (DNA): TGTGCCACCAGCAGGCGACAGGGGGCGGCCGAGCAGTACTTC. Translation: CATSRRQGAAEQYF.

V usage is TRBV2 and J usage is TRBJ2-7; D is perhaps TRBD1 (6 bases). V lost 8 bases and J lost 5, with 19 bases in between. The CDR3 is made up of 14 amino acids. Per the germline V gene, CDR1 is SNHLY and CDR2 is FYNNEI. The CDR3, as DNA: TGTGCCAGCCTACTACAGGGTTATTCCGACGAGCAGTACTTC. Its translation: CASLLQGYSDEQYF.

The DNA for the CDR3 is TGTGCCAGCAGCTTGAGAGGTACAACTAATGAAAAACTGTTTTTT. This sequence encodes CASSLRGTTNEKLFF. The rearrangement uses TRBV11-3 and TRBJ1-4; no definite D call. Trimming took off 3 bases at V and 0 bases at J, with 8 bases between the two ends. The CDR3 totals 15 residues. Germline assignment: CDR1 SGHNT and CDR2 YENEEA.

This clone was detected once. This rearrangement joins TRBV5-1 to TRBJ2-3; D may correspond to TRBD1 or TRBD2 (6 bases each). The CDR3 is made up of 16 amino acids. Germline loops: CDR1 SGHRS, CDR2 YFSETQ. Deletions cut 3 bases from V and 2 bases from J, with 16 bases between. The CDR3 nucleotides read TGCGCCAGCAGCTGGGGGGCCAGTGAATTCACAGATACGCAGTATTTT. The encoded protein is CASSWGASEFTDTQYF.

The genes are TRBV6-5 and TRBJ1-1, with TRBD1 matching 8 bases. The CDR3 runs 15 residues. Per germline, CDR1 MNHEY and CDR2 SVGAGI. Trimming cost V 4 bases and J 5 bases; bases outside gene matches: 9. The CDR3 protein is CASSSYLQGVTEAFF. As DNA, the CDR3 is TGTGCCAGCAGTTCGTACCTACAGGGGGTGACTGAAGCTTTCTTT.

The V call is TRBV5-4, the J call TRBJ2-5; 14 nucleotides line up with TRBD2. Germline values: CDR1 SGHNT, CDR2 YYREEE (reference sequence). The CDR3 extends over 16 amino acids. The J segment lost 1 base and the V segment lost 3 bases, leaving 2 bases of the junction unmatched. The CDR3: CASSWGLAGVQETQYF. The DNA of the CDR3 is TGTGCCAGCAGCTGGGGACTAGCGGGAGTCCAAGAGACCCAGTACTTC.

J is TRBJ2-2 and V is TRBV27; no reliable D call. The CDR3 length is 13 residues. CDR1 and CDR2 from the germline V gene are MNHEY and SMNVEV (reference sequence). The ends were cut back, 3 bases at V and 6 bases at J, with 8 bases in the middle. The CDR3 DNA sequence: TGTGCCAGCAGTTTTTTTGTCTCCGGGGAGCTGTTTTTT. The encoded protein is CASSFFVSGELFF.

This clone was observed once. The chain recombines TRBV5-4 with TRBJ2-3, with 10 bases aligning to TRBD2. The CDR3 consists of 17 residues. The V and J ends lost 3 bases and 4 bases, in that order; junction bases with no gene match: 11. The germline CDR1 and CDR2 sequences are SGHNT and YYREEE (reference sequence). Here the CDR3 DNA reads TGTGCCAGCAGCTGGGGGGGGGCTAGCGGGAGCGCAGATACGCAGTATTTT. It yields the protein CASSWGGASGSADTQYF.

The chain links TRBV7-3 to TRBJ2-1; 7 positions match TRBD2. Germline V gene data show CDR1 as SGHTA and CDR2 as FQGTGA. This CDR3 is 15 amino acids long. The junction had 9 bases not matched to a gene; V was cut back by 5 bases and J by 5 bases. CDR3 DNA sequence: TGTGCCAGCAGCCAACAGCCCGGGACTAACAATGAGCAGTTCTTC. This translates into CASSQQPGTNNEQFF.

This clone occurred a few times. The chain joins TRBV18 to TRBJ1-1; 7 nucleotides agree with TRBD1. This CDR3 contains 14 residues. Germline CDR1 and CDR2: KGHSH and LQKENI. Trimming cost V 1 base and J 1 base; bases outside gene matches: 0. CDR3 in DNA: TGTGCCAGCTCACCACAGGGGGCGAACACTGAAGCTTTCTTT. Its protein product is CASSPQGANTEAFF.

The chain employs TRBV11-3 and TRBJ2-7, with D unclear. Germline lookup yields CDR1 SGHNT and CDR2 YENEEA. V lost 5 bases and J lost 5, with 10 bases in between. CDR3 length: 12 residues. CDR3 DNA sequence: TGTGCCAGCAGCCCCTCCAGGCACGAGCAGTACTTC. As protein: CASSPSRHEQYF. Full variable domain (rest looked up from reference TRBV11-3 and TRBJ2-7): EAGVVQSPRYKIIEKKQPVAFWCNPISGHNTLYWYLQNLGQGPELLIRYENEEAVDDSQLPKDRFSAERLKGVDSTLKIQPAELGDSAVYLCASSPSRHEQYFGPGTRLTVT.

The sample holds many counts of this clone. The chain has TRBV6-5 and TRBJ1-3; no firm D call. The germline CDR1 and CDR2 sequences are MNHEY and SVGAGI. There are 16 residues in the CDR3. V shed 0 bases and J shed 1 base, with 10 bases lying between them. CDR3 sequence reads: CASSYSIKRSGNTIYF. The DNA of the CDR3 is TGTGCCAGCAGTTACTCTATAAAGAGATCTGGAAACACCATATATTTT.

The gene calls are TRBV30 and TRBJ1-5; D is undetermined. V was cut by 0 bases and J by 7 bases, with 10 bases left in between. The CDR3 runs 13 residues. Germline CDR1 is GTSNPN and CDR2 is SVGIG (reference sequence). The DNA of the CDR3 is TGTGCCTGGAGTGTCCGGGCTAGCCAGCCCCAGCATTTT. Amino acid sequence: CAWSVRASQPQHF.

This chain uses TRBV19 with TRBJ2-3, with a possible D match to TRBD1 (5 bases). Trimming left V 0 bases short and J 4 bases short, with 11 bases between. Looked up from germline, CDR1 is LNHDA and CDR2 is SQIVND (reference sequence). This CDR3 has 15 residues. For the CDR3, the DNA is TGTGCCAGTAGTATAGAGGCCCTAGGGGCAGATACGCAGTATTTT. It yields the protein CASSIEALGADTQYF.

This clone has a single count. CDR3 region: CASSLEQGKGYTF. The DNA of the CDR3 is TGTGCCAGCAGCTTGGAACAGGGGAAAGGCTACACCTTC. The V call is TRBV5-4, the J call TRBJ1-2; 7 bases map to TRBD1. There are 13 residues in the CDR3. The germline CDR1 and CDR2 sequences are SGHNT and YYREEE (reference sequence). Trimming took 0 bases from V and 8 from J; bases not matched to a gene: 4.

This clone turned up a few times. At one end, the junction sequence differs from germline, possibly due to a read error. The V gene is TRBV13, the J gene TRBJ2-3; TRBD2 agrees at 8 bases. CDR1 PRHDT and CDR2 FYEKMQ come from the germline V gene (reference sequence). The CDR3 is 11 amino acids. DNA for the CDR3: TGTGCCAGCAGAACGGGACTAGAAGACGTTTTT. Translation: CASRTGLEDVF. Complete variable domain (other parts from reference TRBV13 and TRBJ2-3): AAGVIQSPRHLIKEKRETATLKCYPIPRHDTVYWYQQGPGQDPQFLISFYEKMQSDKGSIPDRFSAQQFSDYHSELNMSSLELGDSALYFCASRTGLEDVFGPGTRLTVL.

The chain uses TRBV6-1 and TRBJ1-2; TRBD1 matches at 10 bases. Germline V gene lookup returns CDR1 MNHNS and CDR2 SASEGT. V gave up 10 bases and J gave up 6 bases; unmatched junction bases: 11. The CDR3 is 14 amino acids. The CDR3 nucleotides read TGTGCCATCCGTAAGACTGGACAGGGGGATGGCTACACCTTC. It translates to CAIRKTGQGDGYTF.

V gene TRBV27 combines with J gene TRBJ1-1, with TRBD1 matching 10 bases. The CDR3 runs 15 residues. V dropped 7 bases and J dropped 6; count of bases not matched to a gene: 11. Germline V gene sequence: CDR1 MNHEY, CDR2 SMNVEV (reference sequence). CDR3 sequence: CASIDSGTGVPEAFF. The CDR3 DNA sequence: TGTGCCAGCATCGATTCCGGGACAGGGGTGCCTGAAGCTTTCTTT.

The chain is built from TRBV10-3 and TRBJ1-1; possible D gene TRBD1, 5 bases. The germline CDR1 and CDR2 sequences are ENHRY and SYGVKD. This CDR3 has 16 amino acids. Between the trimmed V and J ends, which lost 3 bases and 0 bases, there was a span of 14 bases. CDR3 sequence: CAISDRLGGMNTEAFF. The CDR3 nucleotides are TGTGCCATCAGTGACAGGTTGGGGGGAATGAACACTGAAGCTTTCTTT.

The chain links TRBV18 to TRBJ2-7; TRBD2 matches 8 bases. Germline V gene sequence: CDR1 KGHSH, CDR2 LQKENI. The CDR3 sequence is 15 residues long. After removal of 3 bases from V and 5 bases from J, the junction contained 9 bases not matched to a gene. The CDR3 region has the DNA TGTGCCAGCTCACCTAGCGGGACGCGTTCGGACGAGCAGTACTTC. Amino acid sequence: CASSPSGTRSDEQYF.

J is TRBJ1-1 and V is TRBV5-5; D is uncertain. V was pared by 6 bases and J by 1 base, with 16 bases between. The germline gives CDR1 SGHKS, CDR2 YYEKEE (reference sequence). CDR3 length: 15 residues. CDR3 in amino acids: CASNYRRARNTEAFF. The CDR3 coding sequence is TGTGCCAGCAACTACCGGAGGGCTAGGAACACTGAAGCTTTCTTT.

This clone occurred once. The chain combines TRBV4-2 with TRBJ2-3; 8 bases match TRBD2. CDR3 length: 15 residues. Germline V gives CDR1 LGHNA, CDR2 YNFKEQ. Trimming cost V 6 bases and J 3 bases; bases outside gene matches: 8. The CDR3 bases are TGTGCCAGCAGTACCTCCGGGACTAGGACAGATACGCAGTATTTT. As protein: CASSTSGTRTDTQYF.

The J gene is TRBJ2-5, the V gene TRBV19, with 11 nucleotides matching TRBD2. CDR3 length: 19 residues. V dropped 7 bases and J dropped 2; count of bases not matched to a gene: 18. Germline CDR1 is LNHDA and CDR2 is SQIVND (reference sequence). This chain's CDR3 is CASTNSGSGGAVGQETQYF. CDR3 nucleotides: TGTGCCAGTACCAATAGTGGTAGCGGGGGGGCGGTAGGTCAAGAGACCCAGTACTTC. The full variable domain, in which reference TRBV19 and TRBJ2-5 provide the parts outside the CDR3, is DGGITQSPKYLFRKEGQNVTLSCEQNLNHDAMYWYRQDPGQGLRLIYYSQIVNDFQKGDIAEGYSVSREKKESFPLTVTSAQKNPTAFYLCASTNSGSGGAVGQETQYFGPGTRLLVL.

The V and J genes are TRBV11-1 and TRBJ1-1; D gene unclear. Germline-derived CDR1 and CDR2 are SGHAT and FQDESV (reference sequence). The ends were cut back, 2 bases at V and 1 base at J, with 14 bases in the middle. The CDR3 has 16 amino acids. The CDR3 protein is CASSLRAPGGNTEAFF. CDR3 bases: TGTGCCAGCAGCTTACGGGCCCCGGGAGGGAACACTGAAGCTTTCTTT.

V is TRBV5-4 and J is TRBJ2-3, with TRBD2 identical over 11 bases. This CDR3 is built from 16 residues. CDR1 SGHNT and CDR2 YYREEE come from the germline V gene (reference sequence). Germline trimming cut 2 bases from V and 0 bases from J; bases unmatched to any gene: 2. The CDR3 DNA reads as TGTGCCAGCAGCTTAAGACTAGCGGGGAGCACAGATACGCAGTATTTT. This translates into CASSLRLAGSTDTQYF.

A note on this clone: The junction shows a germline mismatch at one end, possibly a read error. The CDR3, as DNA: TGTGCCAGCAAAGGGGGATCAAAAGAGACCCGGTACTTC. It translates to CASKGGSKETRYF. This chain connects TRBV2 to TRBJ2-5; D perhaps matches TRBD1 (6 bases). The CDR3 runs to 13 residues. CDR1 SNHLY and CDR2 FYNNEI come from the germline V gene.

The J gene is TRBJ2-4, the V gene TRBV7-2; 10 positions agree with TRBD2. Looked up from germline, CDR1 is SGHTA and CDR2 is FQGNSA. J gave up 6 bases and V 1 base, and 3 bases lay outside the gene matches. This CDR3 has 15 amino acids. The CDR3 spells CASSLEASGGNIQYF. CDR3 sequence (DNA): TGTGCCAGCAGCTTAGAGGCTAGCGGGGGAAACATTCAGTACTTC.